This T cell receptor (beta chain) is from a study of blood T cell repertoires in COVID-19. Study as a whole: The origin of the acute and convalescent COVID-19 samples was the United States, Italy and Spain. From T cells, B-cell-depleted T cells, or PBMCs came the material, which was cDNA or gDNA.

This clone appeared a single time. The germline gives CDR1 SGHAT, CDR2 FQNNGV. V was clipped by 4 bases and J by 0 bases, with 15 bases between them. The CDR3 spans 16 residues. In the original processing: Using reference gene primer amplification, nucleated cell counts were estimated. The assay was immunoSEQ multiplex PCR, and TCRdb's table has in-frame clones only and misses some. D and trimming come from the DNA, and the V and J calls and clone size come from that table. The sample consists of a few hundred thousand clones, 70% to 90% of them appearing once. Participants reported their clinical history, and cohort assignment relied on those reports.

The sequencing input was PBMCs or T cells enriched from blood (not recorded which). This chain joins TRBV11-2 and TRBJ1-1; D is unclear. The sequence derives from a woman aged 40 to 55 with acute COVID-19. The CDR3 DNA follows: TGTGCCAGCAGCTCCCTGTCACACGGGATGAACACTGAAGCTTTCTTT. This gives the protein CASSSLSHGMNTEAFF.